The clone carrying this TCR beta chain was recorded at least ten times. The data belong to a study of neurological immune-mediated disorders. V lost 4 bases, J lost 6 bases, and 19 bases lay in between. The CDR3 runs 15 residues. Per the germline V gene, CDR1 is SGHRS and CDR2 is YFSETQ. TCRdb independently ran MiXCR on the 5' RACE reads; one entry per CDR3 protein. This sample has tens of thousands of distinct CDR3 sequences, with 3% to 3.5% found just once. Sequenced input: PBMCs. V usage is TRBV5-1 and J usage is TRBJ1-2; no firm D call. This receptor was obtained from a man aged 35 to 55 with multiple sclerosis. CDR3: CASSPLPGRTDGYTF. The CDR3 DNA follows: TGCGCCAGCAGCCCACTCCCGGGTAGGACGGATGGCTACACCTTC. The full variable domain, with the rest looked up from reference TRBV5-1 and TRBJ1-2, is KAGVTQTPRYLIKTRGQQVTLSCSPISGHRSVSWYQQTPGQGLQFLFEYFSETQRNKGNFPGRFSGRQFSNSRSEMNVSTLELGDSALYLCASSPLPGRTDGYTFGSGTRLTVV.